The entry that follows covers one T cell receptor (beta chain) sequence. Its cognate antigen is unknown. Assay used: immunoSEQ multiplex PCR; TCRdb lists only in-frame clones, some missing. Found here are some 59,000 clones, 89% of them singletons; the top ten hold 15%. The data are from a study of cytomegalovirus exposure and HLA in healthy donors. Findings and limits, study-wide: Approximately 160 TCR beta chains were listed as cytomegalovirus-associated. The classifier reportedly diagnosed cytomegalovirus status with high specificity and sensitivity. Testing in vitro showed a few CMV-associated chains specific for CMV antigens.

Looked up from germline, CDR1 is MNHEY and CDR2 is SVGAGI. Trimming removed 6 bases from V and 3 bases from J, with 8 bases in between. CDR3 length: 12 amino acids. The 120-subject validation cohort, separate from the approximately 670-subject first cohort, included the donors. Sequencing used PBMCs. The receptor was isolated from a woman younger than 35 in good health and CMV-seronegative. The chain carries TRBV6-5 and TRBJ1-1, with D perhaps TRBD1 (5 bases). The CDR3 spells CASRGGDTEAFF. DNA of the CDR3: TGTGCCAGCAGGGGGGGGGACACTGAAGCTTTCTTT.